This TCR beta chain emerged from a study of blood T cell repertoires in COVID-19. The wider study: The cDNA or gDNA used as material had been derived from T cells, B-cell-depleted T cells, or PBMCs.

This clone was counted only a few times. The V and J ends lost 2 bases and 3 bases respectively, with 13 bases between them. Germline V gives CDR1 MNHNS, CDR2 SASEGT. This CDR3 spans 15 amino acids. Seattle enrolled patients during active infection and tracked them longitudinally. Per the original methods: Amplification with reference gene primers provided the estimates of nucleated cell counts. TCRdb's table, derived via immunoSEQ multiplex PCR, lists solely in-frame clones and lacks some. D and trimming were read from the DNA, whereas the V and J calls and clone size are those reported in that table. The table records approximately 180,000 clones, roughly 79% of them present only once.

Sequencing was performed on peripheral blood. The origin of this receptor is an elderly woman with COVID-19, enrolled during active disease. This chain links TRBV6-1 with TRBJ1-2; TRBD1 is a possible D gene (5 bases). CDR3 bases: TGTGCCAGCAGTGAACGGCGGGGCGCCTACTATGGCTACACCTTC. Encoded protein: CASSERRGAYYGYTF.